A single sample is the source of the 23 T cell receptor beta chains below, sequenced in a study of T cell responses to AZD1222 COVID-19 vaccine. Produced via immunoSEQ multiplex PCR; TCRdb's table is partial and in-frame only. The sample yields more than 25,000 clones, about 89% seen once. The sequenced sample was peripheral blood, obtained on day 0 of AZD1222 vaccination. The receptors shown here come from an adult in good health.

The J gene is TRBJ2-7, the V gene TRBV2; TRBD2 matches at 9 bases. The CDR3 consists of 14 residues. Trimming took 6 bases from V and 9 from J; bases not matched to a gene: 12. The V gene's germline CDR1 is SNHLY and CDR2 FYNNEI. CDR3 DNA: TGTGCCAGCAGCGCCGGGACTAGCCCCTTTCGGCAGTACTTC. Protein product: CASSAGTSPFRQYF.

The chain links TRBV7-9 to TRBJ1-2, with a weak D call TRBD1 (6 bases). The CDR3 covers 12 residues. Looked up from germline, CDR1 is SEHNR and CDR2 is FQNEAQ (reference sequence). The germline V and J ends were trimmed by 4 bases and 8 bases, with 11 bases remaining between them. CDR3 nucleotides: TGTGCCAGCAGCTCCCAGGGGTTCGGCTACACCTTC. Translation: CASSSQGFGYTF.

The rearrangement joins TRBV2 to TRBJ1-2, with 7 bases that match TRBD1. The CDR3 contains 14 residues. Per the germline V gene, CDR1 is SNHLY and CDR2 is FYNNEI. V trimming: 2 bases; J trimming: 8 bases; junction bases outside the gene matches: 8. CDR3 loop: CASSEYGGGRGYTF. CDR3 sequence (DNA): TGTGCCAGCAGTGAATACGGAGGGGGCCGAGGCTACACCTTC.

V gene TRBV6-5 combines with J gene TRBJ2-5, with 11 bases identical to TRBD1. Losses at the gene ends were 4 bases for V and 4 bases for J; bases not matched to a gene: 5. This CDR3 spans 15 amino acids. The germline V gene encodes CDR1 MNHEY and CDR2 SVGAGI. The CDR3, as DNA: TGTGCCAGCAGTTCTCGGACAGGGGGCACAGAGACCCAGTACTTC. Residues: CASSSRTGGTETQYF.

This chain uses TRBV5-6 with TRBJ1-1; unclear D gene. Germline V gene data show CDR1 as SGHDT and CDR2 as YYEEEE. The CDR3 consists of 15 residues. With 2 bases removed from V and 5 bases from J, the gap between germline ends came to 16 bases. The CDR3 DNA is TGTGCCAGCAGCTTATTTTTGACTGAAGAGACTGAAGCTTTCTTT. It is translated as CASSLFLTEETEAFF.

The gene calls are TRBV5-4 and TRBJ2-1; D gene uncertain. Germline values: CDR1 SGHNT, CDR2 YYREEE (reference sequence). This CDR3 has 18 residues. Trimming left V 5 bases short and J 5 bases short, with 26 bases between. CDR3 sequence: CASRTILLNRTIHNEQFF. The CDR3 coding sequence is TGTGCCAGCAGGACAATTCTACTTAACCGAACTATCCACAATGAGCAGTTCTTC.

V gene TRBV5-1 combines with J gene TRBJ1-6; the D gene is possibly TRBD1 (5 bases). There are 13 residues in the CDR3. Germline V lookup: CDR1 SGHRS, CDR2 YFSETQ. The V end was cut by 9 bases, the J end by 6 bases, with 13 bases between. CDR3 DNA sequence: TGCGCCACAACGGAGGGGCTTAATTCACCCCTCCACTTT. Amino acids: CATTEGLNSPLHF.

This clone was counted only a few times. V is TRBV5-1 and J is TRBJ2-3, with no clear D. V was cut by 2 bases and J by 2 bases, with 9 bases left in between. This CDR3 spans 14 amino acids. Germline-derived CDR1 and CDR2 are SGHRS and YFSETQ. CDR3 coding DNA: TGCGCCAGCAGCTTTGGGCAGGACACAGATACGCAGTATTTT. It translates to CASSFGQDTDTQYF.

The V and J genes are TRBV7-2 and TRBJ2-1; no reliable D call. V was trimmed by 2 bases and J by 7 bases, leaving 6 bases between them. There are 12 residues in the CDR3. Germline CDR1 SGHTA, CDR2 FQGNSA. The CDR3 spells CASSLNWNEQFF. In nucleotides, the CDR3 is TGTGCCAGCAGCTTAAATTGGAATGAGCAGTTCTTC. Looking up the rest from reference TRBV7-2 and TRBJ2-1 gives the full variable domain: GAGVSQSPSNKVTEKGKDVELRCDPISGHTALYWYRQSLGQGLEFLIYFQGNSAPDKSGLPSDRFSAERTGGSVSTLTIQRTQQEDSAVYLCASSLNWNEQFFGPGTRLTVL.

The chain has TRBV10-1 and TRBJ2-7, with D unclear. Germline V gene sequence: CDR1 WNHNN, CDR2 SYGVQD (reference sequence). The V end lost 7 bases, the J end lost 5 bases, and 6 bases lay between the germline ends. The CDR3 extends over 10 amino acids. The DNA for the CDR3 is TGCGCCAGCAACAAGGACGAGCAGTACTTC. Translating gives CASNKDEQYF.

The rearrangement joins TRBV9 to TRBJ2-2, with D possibly matching TRBD1 (6 bases). Per germline, CDR1 SGDLS and CDR2 YYNGEE. The CDR3 covers 15 residues. The V end was cut by 0 bases, the J end by 5 bases, with 11 bases between. The CDR3 loop reads CASSVDRVGTGELFF. In nucleotides, the CDR3 is TGTGCCAGCAGCGTAGACAGGGTCGGTACCGGGGAGCTGTTTTTT.

This chain uses TRBV19 with TRBJ2-7; a possible D gene is TRBD1 (6 bases). The CDR3 consists of 15 residues. V was clipped by 10 bases and J by 1 base, with 20 bases between them. Germline lookup yields CDR1 LNHDA and CDR2 SQIVND (reference sequence). In DNA, the CDR3 is TGTGCCACCACACTGTGGGACACCGAGTCCTACGAGCAGTACTTC. It is translated as CATTLWDTESYEQYF.

The gene calls are TRBV28 and TRBJ2-1; TRBD1 matches 10 bases. With 5 bases clipped from V and 8 bases from J, the junction kept 9 bases outside the gene matches. The CDR3 runs 15 residues. Germline V gene data show CDR1 as MDHEN and CDR2 as SYDVKM. This CDR3 reads CASSKGQGTGDEQFF. In nucleotides, the CDR3 is TGTGCCAGCAGTAAGGGACAGGGGACTGGGGATGAGCAGTTCTTC.

The chain links TRBV6-2 or TRBV6-3 to TRBJ1-5, with D uncertain. The CDR3 is 14 residues long. Germline V lookup: CDR1 MNHEY, CDR2 SVGEGT. V lost 2 bases, J lost 7 bases, and 12 bases lay in between. The CDR3 region is CASSYPQVGQPQHF. The CDR3 region has the DNA TGTGCCAGCAGTTACCCCCAGGTGGGGCAGCCCCAGCATTTT.

The chain is built from TRBV6-5 and TRBJ1-5; 10 bases map to TRBD1. This CDR3 has 15 amino acids. Germline V gives CDR1 MNHEY, CDR2 SVGAGI. V trimming: 6 bases; J trimming: 4 bases; junction bases outside the gene matches: 6. The CDR3 sequence: CASSQDRGANQPQHF. DNA of the CDR3: TGTGCCAGCAGCCAGGACAGGGGGGCGAATCAGCCCCAGCATTTT.

DNA for the CDR3: TGTGCCACCAGCAGAGATATAAGCCAAAACTACGAGCAGTACTTC. Its translation is CATSRDISQNYEQYF. This rearrangement joins TRBV15 to TRBJ2-7; the D is unclear. Trimming shortened V by 0 bases and J by 3 bases, and 12 bases separated the two germline ends. Per germline, CDR1 LNHNV and CDR2 YYDKDF (reference sequence). The CDR3 runs 15 residues.

This rearrangement joins TRBV7-9 to TRBJ2-1; D remains unclear. Trimming took off 4 bases at V and 9 bases at J, with 10 bases between the two ends. This CDR3 spans 12 amino acids. In germline, CDR1 is SEHNR, CDR2 FQNEAQ (reference sequence). The CDR3 protein is CASSSWFGEQFF. CDR3 bases: TGTGCCAGCAGCTCCTGGTTTGGTGAGCAGTTCTTC.

This chain uses TRBV12-2 with TRBJ2-7; the table gives TRBD1 as D, unverified against the DNA. TRBV12-2 is assigned pseudogene status. The CDR3 extends over 14 amino acids. CDR3 coding DNA: TGTGCAAGTCGCTCGAAGACAGACTCCTACGAGCAGTACTTC. Translated: CASRSKTDSYEQYF.

This chain connects TRBV14 to TRBJ1-2; D unresolved. CDR3 length equals 13 residues. CDR1 and CDR2 from the germline V gene are SGHDN and FVKESK. Trimming stripped 3 bases from V and 4 bases from J, with 9 bases between. The CDR3 here is CASSHGPTYGYTF. CDR3 nucleotide sequence: TGTGCCAGCAGCCACGGACCGACCTATGGCTACACCTTC.

This clone was counted a single time. The chain uses TRBV7-9 and TRBJ2-2, with D unresolved. Germline CDR1 is SEHNR and CDR2 is FQNEAQ (reference sequence). V lost 1 base and J 5 bases, leaving 11 bases between the germline ends. The CDR3 covers 15 residues. DNA of the CDR3: TGTGCCAGCAGCTTAGAGGGTAGATGGACCGGGGAGCTGTTTTTT. Its translation is CASSLEGRWTGELFF.

CDR3 nucleotides: TGCGCCAGCAGTTCGGGACGATCCTCCTACGAGCAGTACTTC. It specifies CASSSGRSSYEQYF. V and J are TRBV5-1 and TRBJ2-7; perhaps D is TRBD1 or TRBD2 (5 bases each). Trimming took off 5 bases at V and 0 bases at J, with 12 bases between the two ends. Germline CDR1 reads SGHRS; CDR2 reads YFSETQ. CDR3 length: 14 amino acids. Combining the CDR3 with reference TRBV5-1 and TRBJ2-7 gives the whole variable domain KAGVTQTPRYLIKTRGQQVTLSCSPISGHRSVSWYQQTPGQGLQFLFEYFSETQRNKGNFPGRFSGRQFSNSRSEMNVSTLELGDSALYLCASSSGRSSYEQYFGPGTRLTVT.

V gene TRBV2 combines with J gene TRBJ1-6, with D possibly being TRBD1 (6 bases). The CDR3 is 15 residues long. The ends were cut back, 10 bases at V and 0 bases at J, with 13 bases in the middle. Per the germline V gene, CDR1 is SNHLY and CDR2 is FYNNEI. CDR3 loop: CATEGGSSYNSPLHF. Here the CDR3 DNA reads TGTGCCACCGAGGGGGGGAGCTCCTATAATTCACCCCTCCACTTT.

This chain uses TRBV18 with TRBJ2-7, with 7 bases that match TRBD2. The J segment lost 0 bases and the V segment lost 6 bases, leaving 5 bases of the junction unmatched. This CDR3 region has 14 residues. The germline gives CDR1 KGHSH, CDR2 LQKENI. For the CDR3, the DNA is TGTGCCAGCTCGAGTGGGAGGGGCTCCTACGAGCAGTACTTC. Translation: CASSSGRGSYEQYF.